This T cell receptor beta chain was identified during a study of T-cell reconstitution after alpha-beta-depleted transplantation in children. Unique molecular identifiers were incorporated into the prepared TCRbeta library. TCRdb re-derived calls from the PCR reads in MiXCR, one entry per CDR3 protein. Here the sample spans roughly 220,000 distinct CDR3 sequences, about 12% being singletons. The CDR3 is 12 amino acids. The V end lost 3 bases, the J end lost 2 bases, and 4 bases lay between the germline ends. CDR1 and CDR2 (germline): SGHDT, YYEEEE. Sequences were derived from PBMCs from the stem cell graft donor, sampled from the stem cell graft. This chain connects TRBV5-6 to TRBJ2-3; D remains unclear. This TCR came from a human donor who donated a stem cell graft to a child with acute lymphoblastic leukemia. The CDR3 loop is CASSWFTDTQYF. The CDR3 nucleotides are TGTGCCAGCAGCTGGTTCACAGATACGCAGTATTTT. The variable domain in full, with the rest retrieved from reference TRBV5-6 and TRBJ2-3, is DAGVTQSPTHLIKTRGQQVTLRCSPKSGHDTVSWYQQALGQGPQFIFQYYEEEERQRGNFPDRFSGHQFPNYSSELNVNALLLGDSALYLCASSWFTDTQYFGPGTRLTVL.